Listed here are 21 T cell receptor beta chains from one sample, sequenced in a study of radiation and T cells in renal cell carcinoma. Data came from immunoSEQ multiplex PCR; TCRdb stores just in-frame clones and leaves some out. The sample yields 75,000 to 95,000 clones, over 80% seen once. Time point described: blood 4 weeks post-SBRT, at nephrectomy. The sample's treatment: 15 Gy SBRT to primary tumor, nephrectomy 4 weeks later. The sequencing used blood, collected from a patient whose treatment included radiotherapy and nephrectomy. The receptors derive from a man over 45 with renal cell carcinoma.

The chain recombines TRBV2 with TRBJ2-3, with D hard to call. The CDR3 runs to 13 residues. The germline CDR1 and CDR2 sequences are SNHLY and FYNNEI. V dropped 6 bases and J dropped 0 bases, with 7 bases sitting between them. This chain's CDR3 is CASRPASTDTQYF. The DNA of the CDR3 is TGTGCCAGCAGACCCGCTAGCACAGATACGCAGTATTTT. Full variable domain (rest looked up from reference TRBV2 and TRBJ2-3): EPEVTQTPSHQVTQMGQEVILRCVPISNHLYFYWYRQILGQKVEFLVSFYNNEISEKSEIFDDQFSVERPDGSNFTLKIRSTKLEDSAMYFCASRPASTDTQYFGPGTRLTVL.

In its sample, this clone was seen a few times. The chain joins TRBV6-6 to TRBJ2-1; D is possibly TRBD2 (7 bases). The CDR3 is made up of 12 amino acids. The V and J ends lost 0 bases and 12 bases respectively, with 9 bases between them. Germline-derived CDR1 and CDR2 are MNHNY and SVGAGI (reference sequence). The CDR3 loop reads CASSYSRGAQFF. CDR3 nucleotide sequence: TGTGCCAGCAGTTACTCCCGGGGGGCGCAGTTCTTC.

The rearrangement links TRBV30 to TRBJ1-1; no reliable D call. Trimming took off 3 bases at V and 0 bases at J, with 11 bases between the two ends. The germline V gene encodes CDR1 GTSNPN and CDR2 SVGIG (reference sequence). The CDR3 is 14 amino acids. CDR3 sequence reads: CAWSLVELNTEAFF. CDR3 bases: TGTGCCTGGAGCCTCGTAGAGCTGAACACTGAAGCTTTCTTT.

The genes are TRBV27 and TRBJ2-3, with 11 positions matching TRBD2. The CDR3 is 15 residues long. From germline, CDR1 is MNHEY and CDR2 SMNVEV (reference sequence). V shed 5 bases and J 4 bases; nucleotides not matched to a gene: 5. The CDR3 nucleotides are TGTGCCAGCAGTGCCACTAGCGGGAGCCCAGATACGCAGTATTTT. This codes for CASSATSGSPDTQYF.

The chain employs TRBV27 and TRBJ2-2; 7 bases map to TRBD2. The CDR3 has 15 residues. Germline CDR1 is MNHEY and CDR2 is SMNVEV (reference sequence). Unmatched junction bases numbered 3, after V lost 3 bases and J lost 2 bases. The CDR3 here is CASSFSAGNTGELFF. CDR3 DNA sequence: TGTGCCAGCAGTTTCTCAGCGGGAAACACCGGGGAGCTGTTTTTT.

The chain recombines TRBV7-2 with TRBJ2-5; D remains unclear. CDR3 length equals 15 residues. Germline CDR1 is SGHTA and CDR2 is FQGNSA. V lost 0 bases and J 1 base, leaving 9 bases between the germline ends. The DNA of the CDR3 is TGTGCCAGCAGCTTAGCGAATTCGGTCCAAGAGACCCAGTACTTC. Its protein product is CASSLANSVQETQYF.

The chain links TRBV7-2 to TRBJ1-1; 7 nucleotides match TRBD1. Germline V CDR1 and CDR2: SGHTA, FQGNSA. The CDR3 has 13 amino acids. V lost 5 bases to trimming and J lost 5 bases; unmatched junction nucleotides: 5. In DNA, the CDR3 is TGTGCCAGCAGCCAGGGGGGTGGGACTGAAGCTTTCTTT. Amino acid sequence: CASSQGGGTEAFF.

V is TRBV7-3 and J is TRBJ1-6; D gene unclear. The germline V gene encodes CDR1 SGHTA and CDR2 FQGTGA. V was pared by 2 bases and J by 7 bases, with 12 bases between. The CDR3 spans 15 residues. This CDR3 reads CASSLREGRNSPLHF. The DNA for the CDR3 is TGTGCCAGCAGCTTACGGGAGGGTAGGAATTCACCCCTCCACTTT.

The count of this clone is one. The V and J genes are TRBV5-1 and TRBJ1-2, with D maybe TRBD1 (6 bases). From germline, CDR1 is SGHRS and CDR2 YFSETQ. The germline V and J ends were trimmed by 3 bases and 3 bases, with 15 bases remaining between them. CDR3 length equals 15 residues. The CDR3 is CASSSGQPSHYGYTF. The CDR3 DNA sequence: TGCGCCAGCAGCTCCGGACAGCCAAGCCACTATGGCTACACCTTC.

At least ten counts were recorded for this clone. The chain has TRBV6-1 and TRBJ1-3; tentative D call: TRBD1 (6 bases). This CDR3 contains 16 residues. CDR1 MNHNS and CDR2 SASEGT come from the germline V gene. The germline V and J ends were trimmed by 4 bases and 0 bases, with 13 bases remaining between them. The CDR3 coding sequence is TGTGCCAGCAGTGGACTTACAGGGATCTCTGGAAACACCATATATTTT. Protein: CASSGLTGISGNTIYF.

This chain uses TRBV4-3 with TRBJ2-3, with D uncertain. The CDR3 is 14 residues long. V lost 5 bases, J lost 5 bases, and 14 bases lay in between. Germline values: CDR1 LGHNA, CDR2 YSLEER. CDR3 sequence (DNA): TGCGCCAGCAGCTCACGAGAATGGGTAGATACGCAGTATTTT. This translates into CASSSREWVDTQYF.

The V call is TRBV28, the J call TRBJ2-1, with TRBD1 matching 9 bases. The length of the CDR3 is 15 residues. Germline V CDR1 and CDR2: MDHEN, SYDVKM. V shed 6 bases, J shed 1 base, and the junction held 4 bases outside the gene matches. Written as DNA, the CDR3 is TGTGCCAGCAGCCCCGGGACAGGGTCCTACAATGAGCAGTTCTTC. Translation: CASSPGTGSYNEQFF.

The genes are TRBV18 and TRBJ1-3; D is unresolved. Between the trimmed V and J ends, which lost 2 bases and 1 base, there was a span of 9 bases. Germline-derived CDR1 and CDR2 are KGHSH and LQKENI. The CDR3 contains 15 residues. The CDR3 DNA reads TGTGCCAGCTCACCAGTTCGGAGATCTGGAAACACCATATATTTT. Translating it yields CASSPVRRSGNTIYF.

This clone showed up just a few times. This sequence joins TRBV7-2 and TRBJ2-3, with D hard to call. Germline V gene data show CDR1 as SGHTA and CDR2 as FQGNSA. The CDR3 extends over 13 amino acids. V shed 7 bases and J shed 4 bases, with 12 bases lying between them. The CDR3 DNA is TGTGCCAGCAACCGAGAGCATGCAGATACGCAGTATTTT. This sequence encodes CASNREHADTQYF.

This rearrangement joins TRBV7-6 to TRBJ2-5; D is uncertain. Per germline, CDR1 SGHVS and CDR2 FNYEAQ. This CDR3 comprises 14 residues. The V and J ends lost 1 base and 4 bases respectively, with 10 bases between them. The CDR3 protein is CASSLVWDGETQYF. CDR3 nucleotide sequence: TGTGCCAGCAGCTTAGTTTGGGATGGAGAGACCCAGTACTTC.

The CDR3 nucleotides read TGTGCCAGCGGATTCTCAGGGGTGCGAGATGGCGAGCAGTACTTC. Its protein product is CASGFSGVRDGEQYF. The J gene is TRBJ2-7, the V gene TRBV7-9; perhaps TRBD1 as D (6 bases). The germline CDR1 and CDR2 sequences are SEHNR and FQNEAQ (reference sequence). CDR3 length: 15 residues. V lost 8 bases, J lost 6 bases, and 23 bases lay in between.

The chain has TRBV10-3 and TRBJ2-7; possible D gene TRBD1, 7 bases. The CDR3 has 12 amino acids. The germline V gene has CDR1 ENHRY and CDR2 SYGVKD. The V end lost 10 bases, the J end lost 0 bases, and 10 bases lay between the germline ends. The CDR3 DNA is TGTGCCAGCGGGGACAGCTCCTACGAGCAGTACTTC. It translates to CASGDSSYEQYF.

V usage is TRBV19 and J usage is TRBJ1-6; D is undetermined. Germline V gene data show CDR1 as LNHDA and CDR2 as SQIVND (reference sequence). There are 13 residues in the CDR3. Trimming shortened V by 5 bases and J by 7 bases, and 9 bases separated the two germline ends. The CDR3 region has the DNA TGTGCCAGTAGTTCAAGGGCGAATTCACCCCTCCACTTT. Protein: CASSSRANSPLHF.

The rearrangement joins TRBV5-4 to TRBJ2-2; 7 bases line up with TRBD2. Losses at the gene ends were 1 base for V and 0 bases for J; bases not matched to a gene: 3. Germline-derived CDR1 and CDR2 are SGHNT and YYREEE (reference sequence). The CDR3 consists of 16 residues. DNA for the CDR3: TGTGCCAGCAGCTTGTTTAGCGGGCCGAACACCGGGGAGCTGTTTTTT. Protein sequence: CASSLFSGPNTGELFF.

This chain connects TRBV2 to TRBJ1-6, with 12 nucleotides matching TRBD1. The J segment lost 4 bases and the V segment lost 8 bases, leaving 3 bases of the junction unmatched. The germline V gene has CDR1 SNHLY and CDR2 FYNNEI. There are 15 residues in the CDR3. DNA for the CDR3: TGTGCCAGCGGGGGACAGGGGGCATATAATTCACCCCTCCACTTT. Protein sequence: CASGGQGAYNSPLHF.

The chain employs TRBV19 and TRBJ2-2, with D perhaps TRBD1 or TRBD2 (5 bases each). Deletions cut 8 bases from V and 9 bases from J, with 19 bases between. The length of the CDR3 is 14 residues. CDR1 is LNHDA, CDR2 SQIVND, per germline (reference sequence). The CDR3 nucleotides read TGTGCCAGTCAACCCGGGACGAGACTCCGGGAGCTGTTTTTT. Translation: CASQPGTRLRELFF.